The 28 T cell receptor beta chains listed next were all sequenced from one sample in a study of cytomegalovirus exposure and HLA in healthy donors. Produced via immunoSEQ multiplex PCR; TCRdb's table is partial and in-frame only. The sample records 110,000 to 150,000 clones, more than 85% being singletons. Sequencing was done on a sample of PBMCs. These receptor sequences come from a man younger than 30 in good health and CMV-seronegative.

CDR3: CASSMRGTVSNEKLFF. The CDR3 DNA is TGTGCCAGCAGTATGAGAGGGACAGTATCTAATGAAAAACTGTTTTTT. The chain carries TRBV27 and TRBJ1-4, with TRBD1 identical over 7 bases. V was pared by 5 bases and J by 3 bases, with 9 bases of the junction left unmatched. The CDR3 is 16 residues long. The V gene's germline CDR1 is MNHEY and CDR2 SMNVEV (reference sequence). Full variable domain (missing parts from reference TRBV27 and TRBJ1-4): EAQVTQNPRYLITVTGKKLTVTCSQNMNHEYMSWYRQDPGLGLRQIYYSMNVEVTDKGDVPEGYKVSRKEKRNFPLILESPSPNQTSLYFCASSMRGTVSNEKLFFGSGTQLSVL.

V is TRBV23-1 and J is TRBJ2-7; 9 positions agree with TRBD2. TRBV23-1 is annotated as an ORF whose role is uncertain. The CDR3 covers 18 residues. V trimming: 0 bases; J trimming: 6 bases; junction bases outside the gene matches: 15. Here the CDR3 reads CASSQSWSLAGYLPEQYV. CDR3 coding DNA: TGCGCCAGCAGTCAATCGTGGTCGCTAGCGGGGTATTTGCCCGAGCAGTACGTC.

This chain uses TRBV19 with TRBJ1-5; 9 bases align to TRBD1. The CDR3 covers 17 residues. The V gene's germline CDR1 is LNHDA and CDR2 SQIVND (reference sequence). V shed 3 bases and J 4 bases; nucleotides not matched to a gene: 10. CDR3 DNA: TGTGCCAGTAGTATGGACAGGGGCGCGTTAGGGAATCAGCCCCAGCATTTT. Its translation: CASSMDRGALGNQPQHF.

The rearrangement links TRBV5-6 to TRBJ2-1; D is ambiguous. Per germline, CDR1 SGHDT and CDR2 YYEEEE. This CDR3 comprises 15 residues. The ends were cut back, 1 base at V and 2 bases at J, with 10 bases in the middle. CDR3 residues: CASSLWAGPYNEQFF. The CDR3 coding sequence is TGTGCCAGCAGCTTGTGGGCAGGCCCCTACAATGAGCAGTTCTTC.

The chain links TRBV27 to TRBJ1-1; D not resolved. This CDR3 has 14 amino acids. Germline CDR1 is MNHEY and CDR2 is SMNVEV (reference sequence). V was clipped by 2 bases and J by 1 base, with 8 bases between them. The CDR3 is CASSLTRRNTEAFF. Here the CDR3 DNA reads TGTGCCAGCAGTTTAACACGGAGGAACACTGAAGCTTTCTTT.

Details on this clone: In the same sample, other DNA sequences code for this CDR3. The CDR3 sequence is CASSPKQNTEAFF. CDR3 DNA: TGTGCCAGCTCACCAAAGCAAAACACTGAAGCTTTCTTT. V gene TRBV18 combines with J gene TRBJ1-1; no clear D gene. Germline V gene lookup returns CDR1 KGHSH and CDR2 LQKENI. Trimming took 2 bases from V and 2 from J, leaving 6 bases between them. The CDR3 is made up of 13 amino acids. Full variable domain (remainder filled in from reference TRBV18 and TRBJ1-1): NAGVMQNPRHLVRRRGQEARLRCSPMKGHSHVYWYRQLPEEGLKFMVYLQKENIIDESGMPKERFSAEFPKEGPSILRIQQVVRGDSAAYFCASSPKQNTEAFFGQGTRLTVV.

A remark on this clone: One end of the junction does not line up with germline, which may come from a read error. The chain couples TRBV6-6 to TRBJ2-3; 8 nucleotides align to TRBD2. CDR1 is MNHNY, CDR2 SVGAGI, per germline (reference sequence). The CDR3 loop spans 12 amino acids. Here the CDR3 reads CASNYAGGTQYF. The CDR3 DNA follows: TGTGCCAGCAATTACGCGGGGGGTACGCAGTATTTT.

The CDR3 nucleotides read TGTGCCAGCAGCTTAGACGGGGGTGGCAATCAGCCCCAGCATTTT. This codes for CASSLDGGGNQPQHF. This chain connects TRBV7-6 to TRBJ1-5; tentatively, D is TRBD1 (5 bases). From germline, CDR1 is SGHVS and CDR2 FNYEAQ. Deletions cut 1 base from V and 2 bases from J, with 9 bases between. The CDR3 runs 15 residues.

The chain is built from TRBV5-4 and TRBJ1-2; TRBD1 matches 9 bases. Germline V gene sequence: CDR1 SGHNT, CDR2 YYREEE (reference sequence). This CDR3 region has 15 residues. After removal of 2 bases from V and 4 bases from J, the junction contained 6 bases not matched to a gene. The CDR3 nucleotides are TGTGCCAGCAGCTTACAGGGGGCGCCGGTCTATGGCTACACCTTC. Translation: CASSLQGAPVYGYTF.

The rearrangement uses TRBV7-9 and TRBJ1-4; maybe TRBD1 (5 bases). The CDR3 spans 13 residues. CDR1 and CDR2 (germline): SEHNR, FQNEAQ (reference sequence). V lost 2 bases to trimming and J lost 10 bases, with 11 bases between them. The CDR3 DNA follows: TGTGCCAGCAGCTTAAGCCAGGGAGGAAAACTGTTTTTT. Protein product: CASSLSQGGKLFF.

The chain employs TRBV5-1 and TRBJ2-2; 11 bases are shared with TRBD1. The CDR3 spans 16 residues. V lost 2 bases to trimming and J lost 7 bases; unmatched junction nucleotides: 7. Germline assignment: CDR1 SGHRS and CDR2 YFSETQ. The CDR3 DNA follows: TGCGCCAGCAGCTTTCGGACAGGGGGCCGGAGCGGGGAGCTGTTTTTT. Translated, it gives CASSFRTGGRSGELFF.

This chain connects TRBV29-1 to TRBJ1-1; D might be TRBD1 (5 bases). The CDR3 totals 13 residues. V was pared by 7 bases and J by 1 base, with 13 bases between. The germline gives CDR1 SQVTM, CDR2 ANQGSEA. In DNA, the CDR3 is TGCAGCGGATGGGATACAGGGAACACTGAAGCTTTCTTT. Encoded protein: CSGWDTGNTEAFF.

This chain joins TRBV7-9 and TRBJ2-4; D may be TRBD2 (5 bases). CDR1 is SEHNR and CDR2 is FQNEAQ in the germline V gene (reference sequence). CDR3 length: 15 residues. The V gene lost 4 bases and the J gene lost 7 bases, with 17 bases spanning the gap. The CDR3 DNA reads as TGTGCCAGCAGCTCTAAGTCGGGATTTGGGAACATTCAGTACTTC. This gives the protein CASSSKSGFGNIQYF.

The chain carries TRBV6-1 and TRBJ2-7; 7 bases agree with TRBD1. The CDR3 is made up of 14 amino acids. V lost 6 bases to trimming and J lost 6 bases; unmatched junction nucleotides: 11. CDR1 and CDR2 (germline): MNHNS, SASEGT. The CDR3: CASRHPTGAAEQYV. As DNA, the CDR3 is TGTGCCAGCAGACACCCTACAGGGGCGGCCGAGCAGTACGTC.

The chain combines TRBV9 with TRBJ2-1; D ambiguous. Trimming pared 2 bases from V and 4 bases from J, leaving 7 bases between. CDR3 length: 13 residues. Germline lookup yields CDR1 SGDLS and CDR2 YYNGEE. Here the CDR3 reads CASSVSLYNEQFF. CDR3 DNA sequence: TGTGCCAGCAGCGTTTCCTTATACAATGAGCAGTTCTTC.

The chain links TRBV23-1 to TRBJ2-3; 8 bases align to TRBD2. TRBV23-1 is filed as an ORF, its function uncertain. CDR3 length equals 17 residues. V trimming: 0 bases; J trimming: 0 bases; junction bases outside the gene matches: 5. CDR3 protein: CASSQSRASGSTDTQYF. The CDR3 nucleotides are TGCGCCAGCAGTCAATCTAGAGCTAGCGGGAGCACAGATACGCAGTATTTT.

The rearrangement joins TRBV4-2 to TRBJ1-2; the D is unclear. This CDR3 contains 13 residues. V lost 5 bases, J lost 5 bases, and 12 bases lay in between. Per germline, CDR1 LGHNA and CDR2 YNFKEQ. The CDR3 DNA reads TGTGCCAGCAGCGCAAAGCCCCCTTATGGCTACACCTTC. Amino acid sequence: CASSAKPPYGYTF.

This clone was seen just once. V gene TRBV6-1 combines with J gene TRBJ1-1; no reliable D call. V was cut by 10 bases and J by 7 bases, with 4 bases left in between. This CDR3 contains 8 residues. Germline loops: CDR1 MNHNS, CDR2 SASEGT. The CDR3 reads CATHEAFF. The CDR3 DNA follows: TGTGCCACCCATGAAGCTTTCTTT.

The chain uses TRBV7-2 and TRBJ2-4; no reliable D call. There are 15 residues in the CDR3. The germline V and J ends were trimmed by 1 base and 8 bases, with 15 bases remaining between them. Germline V gene lookup returns CDR1 SGHTA and CDR2 FQGNSA. CDR3 region: CASSLGASEKHIQYF. The CDR3 coding sequence is TGTGCCAGCAGCTTAGGGGCCTCCGAAAAACACATTCAGTACTTC.

The chain recombines TRBV7-8 with TRBJ2-7; the D gene is possibly TRBD1 (5 bases). The CDR3 consists of 14 residues. From germline, CDR1 is SGHVS and CDR2 FQNEAQ. V lost 1 base and J lost 2, with 9 bases in between. The chain's CDR3 is CASSLEDTTYEQYF. In DNA form, the CDR3 reads TGTGCCAGCAGCTTAGAGGACACAACCTACGAGCAGTACTTC.

The chain recombines TRBV5-1 with TRBJ1-3; maybe TRBD1 (5 bases). In germline, CDR1 is SGHRS, CDR2 YFSETQ. There are 14 residues in the CDR3. Trimming took off 4 bases at V and 0 bases at J, with 8 bases between the two ends. CDR3 DNA sequence: TGCGCCAGCAGCCCGGACAACTCTGGAAACACCATATATTTT. It yields the protein CASSPDNSGNTIYF.

V and J are TRBV12-5 and TRBJ2-5, with 7 bases aligning to TRBD1. V was pared by 6 bases and J by 5 bases, with 6 bases of the junction left unmatched. Germline values: CDR1 LGHNT, CDR2 FRNRAP. The CDR3 is 13 amino acids. The CDR3 DNA follows: TGTGCTAGTGGAGCCGACAGGGCTGAGACCCAGTACTTC. Its translation is CASGADRAETQYF.

The J gene is TRBJ2-1, the V gene TRBV4-3; possible D gene TRBD1, 5 bases. CDR3 size: 15 residues. Trimming left V 0 bases short and J 11 bases short, with 17 bases between. Germline-derived CDR1 and CDR2 are LGHNA and YSLEER. CDR3 loop: CASSQDAVGATQQFF. The CDR3 bases are TGCGCCAGCAGCCAAGATGCCGTAGGGGCGACCCAGCAGTTCTTC.

This chain uses TRBV19 with TRBJ2-7; 7 positions agree with TRBD1. Trimming took 9 bases from V and 3 from J; bases not matched to a gene: 8. Germline loops: CDR1 LNHDA, CDR2 SQIVND (reference sequence). The CDR3 runs to 13 residues. The CDR3 region is CASAPGQSYEQYF. The CDR3 DNA is TGTGCCAGCGCACCGGGACAGAGCTACGAGCAGTACTTC.

The V gene is TRBV6-5, the J gene TRBJ1-5; possible D gene TRBD1, 5 bases. V lost 5 bases and J 5 bases, leaving 13 bases between the germline ends. CDR1 and CDR2 from the germline V gene are MNHEY and SVGAGI. The CDR3 runs 14 residues. CDR3 in amino acids: CASSPQGRDQPQHF. The CDR3 DNA reads as TGTGCCAGCAGTCCCCAGGGTAGAGATCAGCCCCAGCATTTT.

In this sample, this clone turned up once. CDR3 DNA: TGTGCCATCAGGGACGGGACTAGTGGAACCAATGAGCAGTTCTTC. Translated, it gives CAIRDGTSGTNEQFF. The chain employs TRBV10-3 and TRBJ2-1, with 8 bases identical to TRBD2. J lost 6 bases, V lost 6 bases, and 10 bases had no gene match. Germline assignment: CDR1 ENHRY and CDR2 SYGVKD. This CDR3 region has 15 residues.

The chain combines TRBV7-2 with TRBJ1-1, with no clear D. CDR3 length: 14 residues. The V end was cut by 2 bases, the J end by 0 bases, with 7 bases between. Germline V gene lookup returns CDR1 SGHTA and CDR2 FQGNSA. The DNA for the CDR3 is TGTGCCAGCAGCTTATCCCCGGTGAACACTGAAGCTTTCTTT. Its protein product is CASSLSPVNTEAFF.

This clone was recorded only once. The chain employs TRBV7-2 and TRBJ2-5, with 10 nucleotides matching TRBD2. This CDR3 comprises 13 residues. Germline V CDR1 and CDR2: SGHTA, FQGNSA. The junction had 4 bases not matched to a gene; V was cut back by 8 bases and J by 4 bases. CDR3 nucleotide sequence: TGTGCCAGCCGACTAGCGGGTGGAGAGACCCAGTACTTC. Its protein product is CASRLAGGETQYF.